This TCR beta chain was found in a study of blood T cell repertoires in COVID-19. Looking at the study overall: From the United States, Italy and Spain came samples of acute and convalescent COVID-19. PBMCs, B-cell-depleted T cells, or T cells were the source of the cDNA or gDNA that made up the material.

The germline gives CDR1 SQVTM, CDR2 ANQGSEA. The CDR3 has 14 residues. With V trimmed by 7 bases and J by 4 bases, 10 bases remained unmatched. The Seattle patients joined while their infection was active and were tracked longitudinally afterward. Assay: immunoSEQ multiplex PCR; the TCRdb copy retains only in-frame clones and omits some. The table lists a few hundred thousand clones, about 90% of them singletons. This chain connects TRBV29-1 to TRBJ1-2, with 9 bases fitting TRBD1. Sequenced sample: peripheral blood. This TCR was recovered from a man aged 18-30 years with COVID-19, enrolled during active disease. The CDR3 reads CSARTGGAGYGYTF. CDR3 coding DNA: TGCAGCGCCCGAACAGGGGGCGCTGGCTATGGCTACACCTTC. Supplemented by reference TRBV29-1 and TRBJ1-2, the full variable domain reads SAVISQKPSRDICQRGTSLTIQCQVDSQVTMMFWYRQQPGQSLTLIATANQGSEATYESGFVIDKFPISRPNLTFSTLTVSNMSPEDSSIYLCSARTGGAGYGYTFGSGTRLTVV.